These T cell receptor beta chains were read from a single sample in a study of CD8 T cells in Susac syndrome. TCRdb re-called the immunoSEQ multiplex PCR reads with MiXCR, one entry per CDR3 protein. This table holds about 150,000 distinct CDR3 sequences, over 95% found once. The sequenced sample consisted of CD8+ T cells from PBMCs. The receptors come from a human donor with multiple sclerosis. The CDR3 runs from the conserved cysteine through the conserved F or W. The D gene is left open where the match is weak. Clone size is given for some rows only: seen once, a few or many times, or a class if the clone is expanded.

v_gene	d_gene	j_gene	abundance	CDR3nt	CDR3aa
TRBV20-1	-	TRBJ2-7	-	TGCAGTGCTAGAGATATGGAGTCACCCTACGAGCAGTACTTC	CSARDMESPYEQYF
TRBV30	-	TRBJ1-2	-	TGTGCCTGGGACTGGGGGAGCGGCTATGGCTACACCTTC	CAWDWGSGYGYTF
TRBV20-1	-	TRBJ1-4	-	TGCAGTGCTAGGACCAGCGTTGCAACTAATGAAAAACTGTTTTTT	CSARTSVATNEKLFF
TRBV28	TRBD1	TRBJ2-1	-	TGTGCCAGCAGTCTGGGACAGGGGGGGTACAATGAGCAGTTCTTC	CASSLGQGGYNEQFF
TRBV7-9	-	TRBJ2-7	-	TGTGCCTACGGGCAGTCCTACGAGCAGTACTTC	CAYGQSYEQYF
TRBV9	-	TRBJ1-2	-	TGTGCCAGCAGCGTAGTAGGAGGGATGGGCTATGGCTACACCTTC	CASSVVGGMGYGYTF
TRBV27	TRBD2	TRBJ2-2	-	TGTGCCAGCAGTTTATTCCCGACTAGCGGGGCCACCGGGGAGCTGTTTTTT	CASSLFPTSGATGELFF
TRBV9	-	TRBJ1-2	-	TGTGCCAGCAGCGTAGTCCCGGGGGAGGGCGACTATGGCTACACCTTC	CASSVVPGEGDYGYTF
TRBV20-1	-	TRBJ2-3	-	TGCAGTGCTAGAGGGAGGGTCGGGGAAGAGACTAGCACAGATACGCAGTATTTT	CSARGRVGEETSTDTQYF
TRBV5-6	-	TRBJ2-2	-	TGTGCCAGCAGCTTGGGGGCAGGGACGGCCGGGGAGCTGTTTTTT	CASSLGAGTAGELFF
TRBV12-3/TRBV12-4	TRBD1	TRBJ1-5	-	TGTGCCAGCAGTGACCGGGACAGGACAGTTTTCCAGCCCCAGCATTTT	CASSDRDRTVFQPQHF
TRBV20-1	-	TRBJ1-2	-	TGCAGTGCTAGAGACATGTATGGCTACACCTTC	CSARDMYGYTF
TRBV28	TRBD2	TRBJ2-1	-	TGTGCCAGCATTGGAGGGACTAGCGGGAACAATGAGCAGTTCTTC	CASIGGTSGNNEQFF
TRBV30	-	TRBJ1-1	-	TGTGCCTGGAGTGTAATGGGGGACACTGAAGCTTTCTTT	CAWSVMGDTEAFF
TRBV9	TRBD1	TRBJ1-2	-	TGTGCCAGCAGCCCCTGGGGACAGGAACACTATGGCTACACCTTC	CASSPWGQEHYGYTF
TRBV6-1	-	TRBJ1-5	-	TGTGCCAGCAGTGAGTCTGCCGACCCCCAGCCCCAGCATTTT	CASSESADPQPQHF
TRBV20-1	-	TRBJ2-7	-	TGCAGTGCTAGAGTTTTTGAACTTACCTACGAGCAGTACTTC	CSARVFELTYEQYF
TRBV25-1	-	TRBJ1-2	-	TGTGCCAGCAGTGGTGCGCGGGCTGGGGTCTATGGCTACACCTTC	CASSGARAGVYGYTF
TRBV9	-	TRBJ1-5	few	TGTGCCAGCAGCGTAGGTGATAGCAATCAGCCCCAGCATTTT	CASSVGDSNQPQHF
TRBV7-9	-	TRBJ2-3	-	TGTGCCAGCAGCTTAGGGCCACACACAGATACGCAGTATTTT	CASSLGPHTDTQYF
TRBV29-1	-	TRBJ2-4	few	TGCAGCGTTGATTCCAAAAACATTCAGTACTTC	CSVDSKNIQYF
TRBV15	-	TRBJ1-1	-	TGTGCCACCAGCAGAGATTCAGAACTAGACACTGAAGCTTTCTTT	CATSRDSELDTEAFF
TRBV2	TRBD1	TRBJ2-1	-	TGTGCCAGCAGTACCAGGACAGGGAATTACAATGAGCAGTTCTTC	CASSTRTGNYNEQFF
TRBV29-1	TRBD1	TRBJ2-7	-	TGCAGCGTTGAAGTGAGGACAGGGGACTACGAGCAGTACTTC	CSVEVRTGDYEQYF
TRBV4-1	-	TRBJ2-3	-	TGCGCCAGCAGCCAGACGACAGCCACAGATACGCAGTATTTT	CASSQTTATDTQYF
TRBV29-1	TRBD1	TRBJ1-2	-	TGCAGCGTCGCGGGACAGCCCAAAAACTATGGCTACACCTTC	CSVAGQPKNYGYTF
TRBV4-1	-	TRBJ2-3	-	TGCGCCAGCAGCCAAGCGACTGGCTGGGGAACAGATACGCAGTATTTT	CASSQATGWGTDTQYF
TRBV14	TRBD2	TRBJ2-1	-	TGTGCCAGCAGCCAATTCGCGGGGGACTCCTACAATGAGCAGTTCTTC	CASSQFAGDSYNEQFF
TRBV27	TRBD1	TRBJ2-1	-	TGTGCCAGCAGACAGGGGGCTTACAATGAGCAGTTCTTC	CASRQGAYNEQFF
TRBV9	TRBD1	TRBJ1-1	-	TGTGCCAGCGGGACAGGGACCACTGAAGCTTTCTTT	CASGTGTTEAFF
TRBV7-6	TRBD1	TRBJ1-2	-	TGTGCCAGCAGCTTAACAGACAGGGATGACTATGGCTACACCTTC	CASSLTDRDDYGYTF
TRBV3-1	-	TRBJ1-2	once	TGTGCCAGCAGCCAAGTGACAGCATACACCTTC	CASSQVTAYTF
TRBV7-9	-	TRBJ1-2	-	TGTGCCAGCAGCTCATTCGGGGAAGGCTACACCTTC	CASSSFGEGYTF
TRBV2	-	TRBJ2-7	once	TGTGCCAGCATCGGGTCCTACGAGCAGTACTTC	CASIGSYEQYF
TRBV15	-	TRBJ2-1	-	TGTGCCACCAGCCTTATGAGGGACAATGAGCAGTTCTTC	CATSLMRDNEQFF